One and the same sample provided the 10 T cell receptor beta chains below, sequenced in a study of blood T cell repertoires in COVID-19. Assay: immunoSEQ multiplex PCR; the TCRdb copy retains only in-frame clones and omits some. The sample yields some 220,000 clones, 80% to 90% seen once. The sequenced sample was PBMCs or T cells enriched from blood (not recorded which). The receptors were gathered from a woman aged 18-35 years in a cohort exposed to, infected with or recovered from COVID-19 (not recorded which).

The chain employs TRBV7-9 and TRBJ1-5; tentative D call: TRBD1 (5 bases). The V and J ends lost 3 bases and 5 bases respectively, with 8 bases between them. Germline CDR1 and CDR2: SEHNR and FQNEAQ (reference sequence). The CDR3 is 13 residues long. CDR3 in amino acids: CASSLDKDQPQHF. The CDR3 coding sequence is TGTGCCAGCAGCTTGGACAAAGATCAGCCCCAGCATTTT.

The CDR3 sequence: CASSQRRDQETQYF. The CDR3 DNA reads as TGTGCCAGCAGCCAGCGTCGAGACCAAGAGACCCAGTACTTC. The chain has TRBV4-2 and TRBJ2-5; D is uncertain. The V gene lost 3 bases and the J gene lost 0 bases, with 8 bases spanning the gap. The CDR3 is 14 residues long. Germline lookup yields CDR1 LGHNA and CDR2 YNFKEQ.

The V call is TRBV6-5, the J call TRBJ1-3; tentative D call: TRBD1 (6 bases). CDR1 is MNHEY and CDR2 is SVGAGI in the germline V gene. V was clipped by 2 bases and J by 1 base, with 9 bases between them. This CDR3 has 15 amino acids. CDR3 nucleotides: TGTGCCAGCAGTTACGACAGGTCGTCTGGAAACACCATATATTTT. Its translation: CASSYDRSSGNTIYF.

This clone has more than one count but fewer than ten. The DNA for the CDR3 is TGTGCCAGCAGTTTGGGACAGATTCGAGCTAATGAAAAACTGTTTTTT. The encoded protein is CASSLGQIRANEKLFF. This sequence joins TRBV28 and TRBJ1-4; TRBD1 aligns across 7 bases. This CDR3 spans 16 amino acids. The germline gives CDR1 MDHEN, CDR2 SYDVKM. V lost 3 bases and J lost 3; bases outside the gene matches: 7.

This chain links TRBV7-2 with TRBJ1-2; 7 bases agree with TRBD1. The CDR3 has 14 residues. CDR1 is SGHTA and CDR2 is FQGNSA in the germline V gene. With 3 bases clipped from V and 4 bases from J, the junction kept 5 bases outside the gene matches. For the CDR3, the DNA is TGTGCCAGCAGCTTGGAGGGGGCCCTCTATGGCTACACCTTC. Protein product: CASSLEGALYGYTF.

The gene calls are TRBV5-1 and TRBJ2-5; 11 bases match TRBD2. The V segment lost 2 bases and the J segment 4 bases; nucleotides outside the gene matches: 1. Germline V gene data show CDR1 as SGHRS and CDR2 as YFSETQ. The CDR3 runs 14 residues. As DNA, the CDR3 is TGCGCCAGCAGCTTTAGCGGGAGGGGAGAGACCCAGTACTTC. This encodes CASSFSGRGETQYF.

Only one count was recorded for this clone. CDR3 nucleotide sequence: TGTGCCAGCAGCTTAGACGAGTTACGGGAGCAGTACTTC. This sequence encodes CASSLDELREQYF. The chain joins TRBV11-3 to TRBJ2-7; D unclear. V dropped 0 bases and J dropped 7 bases, with 10 bases sitting between them. CDR3 size: 13 residues. Germline values: CDR1 SGHNT, CDR2 YENEEA. Complete variable domain (other parts from reference TRBV11-3 and TRBJ2-7): EAGVVQSPRYKIIEKKQPVAFWCNPISGHNTLYWYLQNLGQGPELLIRYENEEAVDDSQLPKDRFSAERLKGVDSTLKIQPAELGDSAVYLCASSLDELREQYFGPGTRLTVT.

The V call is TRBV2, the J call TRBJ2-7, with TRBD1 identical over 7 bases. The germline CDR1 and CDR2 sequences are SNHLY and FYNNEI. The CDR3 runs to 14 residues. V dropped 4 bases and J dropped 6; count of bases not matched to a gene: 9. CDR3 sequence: CASSVRDRVSEQYF. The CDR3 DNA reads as TGTGCCAGCAGTGTACGCGACAGGGTCTCCGAGCAGTACTTC.

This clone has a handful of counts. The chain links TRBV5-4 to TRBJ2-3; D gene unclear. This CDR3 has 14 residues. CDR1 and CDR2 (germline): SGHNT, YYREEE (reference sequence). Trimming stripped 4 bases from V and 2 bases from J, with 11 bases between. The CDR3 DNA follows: TGTGCCAGCAGCCCCGTGGGCACCACAGATACGCAGTATTTT. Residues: CASSPVGTTDTQYF.

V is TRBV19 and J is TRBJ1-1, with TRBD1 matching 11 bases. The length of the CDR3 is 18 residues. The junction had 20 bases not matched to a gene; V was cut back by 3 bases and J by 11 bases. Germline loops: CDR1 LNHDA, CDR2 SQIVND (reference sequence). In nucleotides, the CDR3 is TGTGCCAGTAGTATTCTCGGACAGGGGGCGAGAAGTATCGTTAGGGCTTTCTTT. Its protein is CASSILGQGARSIVRAFF.